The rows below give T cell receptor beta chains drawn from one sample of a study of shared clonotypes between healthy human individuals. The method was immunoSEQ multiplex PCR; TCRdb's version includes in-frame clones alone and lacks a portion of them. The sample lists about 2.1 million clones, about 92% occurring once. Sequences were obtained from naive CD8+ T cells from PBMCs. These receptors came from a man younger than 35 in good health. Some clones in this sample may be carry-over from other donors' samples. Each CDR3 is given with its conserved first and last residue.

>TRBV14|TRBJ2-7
CASSQDLRAYEQYF
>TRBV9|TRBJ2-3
CASSVGSSGTDTQYF
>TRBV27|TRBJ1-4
CASSFLGTNIGEKLFF
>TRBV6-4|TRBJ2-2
CASRGQGNTGELFF
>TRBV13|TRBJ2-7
CASSTGTGVKNEQYF
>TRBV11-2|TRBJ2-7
CASSLSGLSPYEQYF
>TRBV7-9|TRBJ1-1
CASSLYQDINTEAFF
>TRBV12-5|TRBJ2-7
CAMVRRGGCEQYF
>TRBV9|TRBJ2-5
CASNSGAGSETQYF
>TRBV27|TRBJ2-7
CASSFSGGTYEQYF
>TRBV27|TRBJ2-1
CASSLYSGTGFQNEQFF
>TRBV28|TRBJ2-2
CASSTTGSWAGELFF
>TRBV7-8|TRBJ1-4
CASSYRTGGEKLFF
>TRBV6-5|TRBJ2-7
CASSYQGHRSYEQYF
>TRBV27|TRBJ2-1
CASSPALANEQFF
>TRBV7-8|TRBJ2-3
CASSPTNGGGRDTQYF
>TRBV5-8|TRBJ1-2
CASSFAPQGALGYTF
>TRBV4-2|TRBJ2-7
CASSPLVRDSSYEQYF
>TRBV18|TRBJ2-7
CASSPGSHRGTYEQYF
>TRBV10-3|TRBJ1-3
CAISDVEHPGNTIYF
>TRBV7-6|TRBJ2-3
CASSLFYRSTDTQYF
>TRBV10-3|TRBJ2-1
CAISEASNNEQFF
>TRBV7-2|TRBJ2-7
CASSLVAGALSYEQYF
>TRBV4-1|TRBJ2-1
CASSQPGLAGNEQFF
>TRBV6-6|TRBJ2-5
CASSYVIGQPQETQYF
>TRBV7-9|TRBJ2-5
CASSLFAAETQYF